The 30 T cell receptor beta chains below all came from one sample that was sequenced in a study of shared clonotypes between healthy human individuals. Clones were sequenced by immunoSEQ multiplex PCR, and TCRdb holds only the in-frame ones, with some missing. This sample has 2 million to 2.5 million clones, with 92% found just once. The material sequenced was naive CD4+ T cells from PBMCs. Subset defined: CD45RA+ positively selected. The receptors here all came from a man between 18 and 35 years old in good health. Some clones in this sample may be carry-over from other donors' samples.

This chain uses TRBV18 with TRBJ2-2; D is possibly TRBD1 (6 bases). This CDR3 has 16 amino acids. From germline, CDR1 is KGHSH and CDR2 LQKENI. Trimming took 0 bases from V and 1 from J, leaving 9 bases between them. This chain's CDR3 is CASSPPGHRNTGELFF. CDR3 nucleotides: TGTGCCAGCTCACCACCGGGACACCGGAACACCGGGGAGCTGTTTTTT.

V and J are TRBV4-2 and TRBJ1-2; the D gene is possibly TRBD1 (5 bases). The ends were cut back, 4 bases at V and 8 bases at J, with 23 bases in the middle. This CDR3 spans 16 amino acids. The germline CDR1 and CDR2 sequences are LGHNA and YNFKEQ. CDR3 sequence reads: CASSPAEGQMRHGYTF. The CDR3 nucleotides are TGTGCCAGCAGCCCCGCCGAGGGGCAAATGAGGCACGGCTACACCTTC.

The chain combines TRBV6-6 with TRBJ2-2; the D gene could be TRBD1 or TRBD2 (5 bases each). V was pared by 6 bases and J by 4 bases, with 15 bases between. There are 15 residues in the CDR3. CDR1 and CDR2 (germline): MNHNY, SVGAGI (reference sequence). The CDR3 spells CASSRDRGATGELFF. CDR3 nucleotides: TGTGCCAGCAGCAGAGACCGAGGGGCCACCGGGGAGCTGTTTTTT.

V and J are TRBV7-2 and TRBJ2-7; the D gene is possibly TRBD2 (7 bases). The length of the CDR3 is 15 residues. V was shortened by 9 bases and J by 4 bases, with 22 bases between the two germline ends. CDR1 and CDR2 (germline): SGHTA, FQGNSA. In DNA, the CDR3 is TGTGCCAGTAAGAGGGGGGCGGGAGCAGGGTACGAGCAGTACTTC. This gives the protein CASKRGAGAGYEQYF.

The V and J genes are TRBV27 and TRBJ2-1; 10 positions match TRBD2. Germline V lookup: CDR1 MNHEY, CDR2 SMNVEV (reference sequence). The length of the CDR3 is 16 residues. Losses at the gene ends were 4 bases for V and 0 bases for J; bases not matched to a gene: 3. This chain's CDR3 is CASSSPSGSSYNEQFF. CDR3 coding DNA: TGTGCCAGCAGTTCCCCTAGCGGGAGCTCCTACAATGAGCAGTTCTTC.

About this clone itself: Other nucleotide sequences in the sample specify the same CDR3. Here the CDR3 reads CASSLVLGNEQFF. In DNA form, the CDR3 reads TGTGCCAGCAGCTTAGTTCTCGGGAATGAGCAGTTCTTC. V gene TRBV7-9 combines with J gene TRBJ2-1; D is unclear. Deletions cut 1 base from V and 7 bases from J, with 8 bases between. Germline V gene data show CDR1 as SEHNR and CDR2 as FQNEAQ (reference sequence). This CDR3 contains 13 residues.

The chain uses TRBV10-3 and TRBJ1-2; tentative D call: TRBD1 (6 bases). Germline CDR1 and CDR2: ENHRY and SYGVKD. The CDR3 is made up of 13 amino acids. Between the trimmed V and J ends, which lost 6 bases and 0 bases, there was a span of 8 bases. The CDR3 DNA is TGTGCCATCAGGGGGGCCGCTAACTATGGCTACACCTTC. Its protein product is CAIRGAANYGYTF.

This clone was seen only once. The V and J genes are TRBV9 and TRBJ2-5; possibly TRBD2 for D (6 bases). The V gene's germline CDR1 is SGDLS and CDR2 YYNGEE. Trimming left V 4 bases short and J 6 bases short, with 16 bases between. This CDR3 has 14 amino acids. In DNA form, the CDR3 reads TGTGCCAGCAGCACCCCGGGACTGTCCCAGACCCAGTACTTC. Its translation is CASSTPGLSQTQYF.

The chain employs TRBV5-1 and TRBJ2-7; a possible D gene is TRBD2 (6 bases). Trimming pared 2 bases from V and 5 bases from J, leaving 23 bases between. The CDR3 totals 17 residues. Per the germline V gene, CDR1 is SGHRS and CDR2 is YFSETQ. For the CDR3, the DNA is TGCGCCAGCAGCTTACCCACCGGGAGAAAGGGAACGGACGAGCAGTACTTC. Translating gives CASSLPTGRKGTDEQYF. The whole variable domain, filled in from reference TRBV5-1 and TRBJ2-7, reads KAGVTQTPRYLIKTRGQQVTLSCSPISGHRSVSWYQQTPGQGLQFLFEYFSETQRNKGNFPGRFSGRQFSNSRSEMNVSTLELGDSALYLCASSLPTGRKGTDEQYFGPGTRLTVT.

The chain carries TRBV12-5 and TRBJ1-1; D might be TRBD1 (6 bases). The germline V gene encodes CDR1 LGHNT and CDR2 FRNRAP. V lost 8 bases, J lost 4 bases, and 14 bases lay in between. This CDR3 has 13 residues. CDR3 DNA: TGTGCTAGTCGACCAGGGGTGGGCACTGAAGCTTTCTTT. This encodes CASRPGVGTEAFF.

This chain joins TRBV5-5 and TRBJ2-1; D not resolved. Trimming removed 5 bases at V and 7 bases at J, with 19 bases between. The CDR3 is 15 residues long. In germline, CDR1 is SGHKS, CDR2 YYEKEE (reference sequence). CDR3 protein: CASRTVFRSRNEQFF. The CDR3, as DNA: TGTGCCAGCAGAACAGTGTTCCGCAGCAGGAATGAGCAGTTCTTC.

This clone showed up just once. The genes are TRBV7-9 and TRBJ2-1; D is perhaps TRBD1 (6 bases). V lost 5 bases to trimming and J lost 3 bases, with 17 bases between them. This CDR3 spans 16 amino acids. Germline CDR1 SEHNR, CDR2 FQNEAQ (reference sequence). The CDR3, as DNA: TGTGCCAGCAGCGACAGGTATGGGGCGGGCTACAATGAGCAGTTCTTC. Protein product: CASSDRYGAGYNEQFF. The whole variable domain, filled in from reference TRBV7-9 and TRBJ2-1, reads DTGVSQNPRHKITKRGQNVTFRCDPISEHNRLYWYRQTLGQGPEFLTYFQNEAQLEKSRLLSDRFSAERPKGSFSTLEIQRTEQGDSAMYLCASSDRYGAGYNEQFFGPGTRLTVL.

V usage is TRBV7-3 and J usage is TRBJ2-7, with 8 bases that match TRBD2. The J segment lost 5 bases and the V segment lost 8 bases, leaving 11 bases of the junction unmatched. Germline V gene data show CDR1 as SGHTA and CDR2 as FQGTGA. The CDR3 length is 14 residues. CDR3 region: CASGPRGGHDEQYF. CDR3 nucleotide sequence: TGTGCCAGCGGCCCTCGGGGGGGGCACGACGAGCAGTACTTC.

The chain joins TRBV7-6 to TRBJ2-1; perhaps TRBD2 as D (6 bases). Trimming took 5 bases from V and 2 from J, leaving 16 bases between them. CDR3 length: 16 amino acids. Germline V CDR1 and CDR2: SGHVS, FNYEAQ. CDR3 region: CASSPRDSLTYNEQFF. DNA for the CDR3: TGTGCCAGCAGCCCAAGGGACTCCCTGACCTACAATGAGCAGTTCTTC.

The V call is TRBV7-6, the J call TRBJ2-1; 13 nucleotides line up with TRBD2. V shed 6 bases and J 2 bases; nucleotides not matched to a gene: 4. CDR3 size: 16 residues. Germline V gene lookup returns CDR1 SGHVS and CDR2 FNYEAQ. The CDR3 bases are TGTGCCAGCAGAACCGGGACTAGCGGGACCTACAATGAGCAGTTCTTC. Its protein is CASRTGTSGTYNEQFF.

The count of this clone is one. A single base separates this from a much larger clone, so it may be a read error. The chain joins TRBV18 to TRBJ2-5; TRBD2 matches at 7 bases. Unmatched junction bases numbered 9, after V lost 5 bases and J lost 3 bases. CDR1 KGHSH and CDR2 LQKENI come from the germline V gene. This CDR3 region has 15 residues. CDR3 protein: CASSSGASGEETQYF. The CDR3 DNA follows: TGTGCCAGCTCATCCGGGGCTAGCGGAGAAGAGACCCAGTACTTC.

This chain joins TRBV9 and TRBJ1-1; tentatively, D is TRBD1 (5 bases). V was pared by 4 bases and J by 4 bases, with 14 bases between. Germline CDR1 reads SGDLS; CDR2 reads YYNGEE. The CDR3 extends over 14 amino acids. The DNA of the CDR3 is TGTGCCAGCAGCCCCGTAAGCGGGGGCACTGAAGCTTTCTTT. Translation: CASSPVSGGTEAFF.

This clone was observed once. The DNA for the CDR3 is TGCAGCGTTGAACATCCGACACGAAACTATGGCTACACCTTC. This encodes CSVEHPTRNYGYTF. V usage is TRBV29-1 and J usage is TRBJ1-2; D is ambiguous. Germline V lookup: CDR1 SQVTM, CDR2 ANQGSEA. Trimming cost V 2 bases and J 2 bases, with 12 bases left between them. The CDR3 spans 14 residues.

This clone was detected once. The CDR3 region has the DNA TGTGCCAGCAGTTACGGGCGCTTTTTTGTGACTGAAGCTTTCTTT. As protein: CASSYGRFFVTEAFF. The rearrangement links TRBV6-5 to TRBJ1-1; the D is unclear. Germline V gene sequence: CDR1 MNHEY, CDR2 SVGAGI. Trimming removed 2 bases from V and 5 bases from J, with 15 bases in between. There are 15 residues in the CDR3.

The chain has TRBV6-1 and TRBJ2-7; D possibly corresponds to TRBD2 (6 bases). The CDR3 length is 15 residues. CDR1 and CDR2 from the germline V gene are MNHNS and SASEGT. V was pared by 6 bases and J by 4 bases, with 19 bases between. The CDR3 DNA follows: TGTGCCAGCAGCTATGCGATCACTAGCAGGTACGAGCAGTACTTC. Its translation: CASSYAITSRYEQYF.

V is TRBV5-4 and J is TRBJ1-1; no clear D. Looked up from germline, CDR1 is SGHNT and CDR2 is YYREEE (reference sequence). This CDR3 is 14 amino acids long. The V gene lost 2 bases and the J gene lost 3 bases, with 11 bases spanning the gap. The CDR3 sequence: CASSFGRRDTEAFF. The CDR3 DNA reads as TGTGCCAGCAGCTTCGGCAGGCGGGACACTGAAGCTTTCTTT. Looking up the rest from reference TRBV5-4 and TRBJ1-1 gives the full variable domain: ETGVTQSPTHLIKTRGQQVTLRCSSQSGHNTVSWYQQALGQGPQFIFQYYREEENGRGNFPPRFSGLQFPNYSSELNVNALELDDSALYLCASSFGRRDTEAFFGQGTRLTVV.

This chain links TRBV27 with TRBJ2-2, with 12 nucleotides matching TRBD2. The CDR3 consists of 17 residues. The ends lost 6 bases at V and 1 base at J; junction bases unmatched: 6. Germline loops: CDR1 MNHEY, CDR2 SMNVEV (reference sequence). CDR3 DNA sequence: TGTGCCAGCAGGGCTCTAGCGGGAGGGCAGAACACCGGGGAGCTGTTTTTT. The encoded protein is CASRALAGGQNTGELFF.

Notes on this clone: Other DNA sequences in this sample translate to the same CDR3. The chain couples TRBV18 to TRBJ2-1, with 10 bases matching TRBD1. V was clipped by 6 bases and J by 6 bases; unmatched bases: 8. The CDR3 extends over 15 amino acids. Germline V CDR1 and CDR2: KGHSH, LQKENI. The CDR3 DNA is TGTGCCAGCTCCCCTCGGACAGGGGGTAGCAATGAGCAGTTCTTC. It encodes CASSPRTGGSNEQFF.

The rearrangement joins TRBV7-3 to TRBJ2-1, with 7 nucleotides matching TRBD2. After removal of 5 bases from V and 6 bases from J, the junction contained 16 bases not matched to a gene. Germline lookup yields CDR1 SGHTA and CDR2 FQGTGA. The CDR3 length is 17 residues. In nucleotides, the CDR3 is TGTGCCAGCAGCGCCAGATCCGGGACTATCACCCGCAATGAGCAGTTCTTC. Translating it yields CASSARSGTITRNEQFF.

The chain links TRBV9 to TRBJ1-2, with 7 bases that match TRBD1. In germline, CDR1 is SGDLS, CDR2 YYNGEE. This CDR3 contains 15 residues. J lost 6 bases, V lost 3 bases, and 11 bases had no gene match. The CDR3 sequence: CASSGPNRGGDGYTF. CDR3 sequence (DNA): TGTGCCAGCAGCGGCCCCAACAGGGGCGGGGATGGCTACACCTTC.

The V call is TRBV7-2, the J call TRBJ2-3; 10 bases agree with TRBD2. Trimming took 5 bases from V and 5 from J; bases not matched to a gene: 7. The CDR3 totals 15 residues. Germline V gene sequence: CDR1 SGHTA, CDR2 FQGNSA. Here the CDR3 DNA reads TGTGCCAGCAGCCCCCGGGCTAGCGGGAGAGATACGCAGTATTTT. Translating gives CASSPRASGRDTQYF.

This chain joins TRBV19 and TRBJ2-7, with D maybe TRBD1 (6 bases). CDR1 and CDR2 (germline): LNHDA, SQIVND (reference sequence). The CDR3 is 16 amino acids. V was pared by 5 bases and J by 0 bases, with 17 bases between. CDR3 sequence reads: CASSARRQAASYEQYF. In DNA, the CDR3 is TGTGCCAGTAGTGCCCGAAGACAGGCTGCCTCCTACGAGCAGTACTTC.

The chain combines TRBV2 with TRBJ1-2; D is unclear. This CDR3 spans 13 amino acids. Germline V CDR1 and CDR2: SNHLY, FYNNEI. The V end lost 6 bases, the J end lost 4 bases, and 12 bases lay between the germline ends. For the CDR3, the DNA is TGTGCCAGCAGCCCGGGCAACTCCTATGGCTACACCTTC. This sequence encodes CASSPGNSYGYTF.

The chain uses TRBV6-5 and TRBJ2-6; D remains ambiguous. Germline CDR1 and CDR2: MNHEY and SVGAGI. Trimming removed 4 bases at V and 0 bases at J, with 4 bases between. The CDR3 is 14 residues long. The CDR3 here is CASSFSSGANVLTF. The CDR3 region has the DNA TGTGCCAGCAGTTTTAGCTCTGGGGCCAACGTCCTGACTTTC.

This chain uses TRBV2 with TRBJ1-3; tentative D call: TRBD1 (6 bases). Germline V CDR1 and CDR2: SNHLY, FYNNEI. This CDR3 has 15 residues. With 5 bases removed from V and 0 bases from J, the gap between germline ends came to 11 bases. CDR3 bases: TGTGCCAGCAGTCGACAGGTGGCCTCTGGAAACACCATATATTTT. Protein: CASSRQVASGNTIYF. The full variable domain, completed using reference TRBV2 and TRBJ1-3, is EPEVTQTPSHQVTQMGQEVILRCVPISNHLYFYWYRQILGQKVEFLVSFYNNEISEKSEIFDDQFSVERPDGSNFTLKIRSTKLEDSAMYFCASSRQVASGNTIYFGEGSWLTVV.